This TCR beta chain was identified in a study of T cells in Graves' hyperthyroidism and ophthalmopathy. About the study: Any treatment followed the collection of peripheral blood at initial diagnosis.

Patients aged 18 to 65 with hyperthyroidism were newly diagnosed, with duration under 2 months. Approximately 9.3 ml of fresh peripheral blood supplied the PBMCs. Points from the study as a whole: Appearing also in blood were most of the thyroid clonotypes expanded above 0.001.

This clonotype has ten or more counts. The antigen is not known. TCR beta CDR3 sequences were amplified from RNA transcripts. HTBI primers were the set used in a first-round RT-PCR of the TCR CDR3. A single record per CDR3 protein comes from TCRdb applying MiXCR to the multiplex PCR reads. The table shows 400,000 to 500,000 distinct CDR3 sequences, with approximately 15% occurring only once. The TCR comes from a woman younger than 30 with Graves' hyperthyroidism. Sequenced material: blood.

In DNA, the CDR3 is TGCGCCAGCAGCTATCAGCCTAGCGGATTTGGAAGCTCCTACAATGAGCAGTTCTTC. Amino acid sequence: CASSYQPSGFGSSYNEQFF. The chain couples TRBV5-1 to TRBJ2-1, with 7 bases that match TRBD2. This CDR3 has 19 amino acids. The V gene end was trimmed by 3 bases and the J gene end by 0 bases; junction bases not matched to a gene: 15. Per germline, CDR1 SGHRS and CDR2 YFSETQ.